The next 29 T cell receptor beta chains were all read from a single sample in a study of PD-1 blockade in classical Hodgkin lymphoma. No patient escaped relapse after autologous stem cell transplantation, and brentuximab vedotin exposure varied. Libraries were prepared by immunoSEQ multiplex PCR; TCRdb keeps only in-frame clonotypes and omits some of them. The sample comprises nearly 55,000 clones, 65% to 85% of which are singletons, and about 16% rests with the top ten. Sequencing was performed on peripheral blood mononuclear cells (PBMCs), taken at baseline. Receptor source: a human donor with classical Hodgkin lymphoma.

Judged by abundance, this clone is medium-sized. The chain recombines TRBV30 with TRBJ1-2; D unclear. V was shortened by 3 bases and J by 3 bases, with 17 bases between the two germline ends. The V gene's germline CDR1 is GTSNPN and CDR2 SVGIG (reference sequence). The CDR3 loop spans 15 amino acids. The CDR3 bases are TGTGCCTGGAGACTCCTGACTGGGGTAGACTATGGCTACACCTTC. The encoded protein is CAWRLLTGVDYGYTF.

The chain uses TRBV19 and TRBJ2-3, with 10 bases that match TRBD1. V was clipped by 4 bases and J by 8 bases; unmatched bases: 9. The CDR3 is 15 residues long. Germline V gene sequence: CDR1 LNHDA, CDR2 SQIVND (reference sequence). CDR3 in amino acids: CASSTDRGRAGTQYF. The DNA for the CDR3 is TGTGCCAGTAGTACAGACAGGGGGCGAGCAGGTACGCAGTATTTT. The variable domain in full, completed from reference TRBV19 and TRBJ2-3, reads DGGITQSPKYLFRKEGQNVTLSCEQNLNHDAMYWYRQDPGQGLRLIYYSQIVNDFQKGDIAEGYSVSREKKESFPLTVTSAQKNPTAFYLCASSTDRGRAGTQYFGPGTRLTVL.

This chain joins TRBV7-9 and TRBJ1-5; D is perhaps TRBD1 (6 bases). Germline CDR1 is SEHNR and CDR2 is FQNEAQ (reference sequence). There are 16 residues in the CDR3. V was trimmed by 3 bases and J by 3 bases, leaving 15 bases between them. The CDR3 DNA follows: TGTGCCAGCAGCTTGCATACAGGGAGGGACAATCAGCCCCAGCATTTT. Protein sequence: CASSLHTGRDNQPQHF.

V and J are TRBV30 and TRBJ2-5; D possibly corresponds to TRBD2 (6 bases). Per the germline V gene, CDR1 is GTSNPN and CDR2 is SVGIG (reference sequence). This CDR3 has 14 amino acids. Trimming cost V 4 bases and J 5 bases, with 17 bases left between them. The CDR3 sequence: CAWTNGAGRETQYF. The CDR3 region has the DNA TGTGCCTGGACCAACGGGGCGGGACGCGAGACCCAGTACTTC.

The rearrangement joins TRBV10-3 to TRBJ2-7, with D perhaps matching TRBD1 (5 bases). Germline loops: CDR1 ENHRY, CDR2 SYGVKD. This CDR3 region has 14 residues. Deletions cut 3 bases from V and 1 base from J, with 10 bases between. CDR3 nucleotides: TGTGCCATCAGTGAACAGGCCGGGTCCTACGAGCAGTACGTC. This encodes CAISEQAGSYEQYV.

The chain has TRBV2 and TRBJ2-7; D might be TRBD2 (5 bases). The CDR3 has 14 amino acids. The V end lost 4 bases, the J end lost 1 base, and 11 bases lay between the germline ends. Germline CDR1 and CDR2: SNHLY and FYNNEI. The CDR3 nucleotides are TGTGCCAGCAGTGTGCGGGCCATATCCTACGAGCAGTACGTC. This gives the protein CASSVRAISYEQYV.

This chain joins TRBV18 and TRBJ1-4, with D possibly TRBD1 on 5 matching bases. V was clipped by 1 base and J by 13 bases, with 13 bases between them. The length of the CDR3 is 13 residues. The V gene's germline CDR1 is KGHSH and CDR2 LQKENI. This CDR3 reads CASSPREGPVLFF. In nucleotides, the CDR3 is TGTGCCAGCTCACCACGAGAGGGGCCCGTACTGTTTTTT.

This chain uses TRBV19 with TRBJ2-5; D might be TRBD1 (6 bases). The CDR3 has 13 amino acids. In germline, CDR1 is LNHDA, CDR2 SQIVND (reference sequence). With 4 bases removed from V and 2 bases from J, the gap between germline ends came to 8 bases. The CDR3 DNA sequence: TGTGCCAGTAGTACAGGGGCACAAGAGACCCAGTACTTC. It specifies CASSTGAQETQYF.

The rearrangement joins TRBV18 to TRBJ1-1, with a tentative D call TRBD1 (6 bases). Per germline, CDR1 KGHSH and CDR2 LQKENI. V was pared by 2 bases and J by 4 bases, with 11 bases between. There are 14 residues in the CDR3. The CDR3 is CASSPNRASTEAFF. DNA of the CDR3: TGTGCCAGCTCACCAAACAGGGCGAGCACTGAAGCTTTCTTT.

J is TRBJ1-1 and V is TRBV15; 7 nucleotides align to TRBD1. The V gene's germline CDR1 is LNHNV and CDR2 YYDKDF (reference sequence). The CDR3 length is 15 residues. The J segment lost 1 base and the V segment lost 3 bases, leaving 5 bases of the junction unmatched. The CDR3 region has the DNA TGTGCCACCAGCAGGAAGGGACAGACGAACACTGAAGCTTTCTTT. Protein sequence: CATSRKGQTNTEAFF.

The gene calls are TRBV2 and TRBJ1-2, with a tentative D call TRBD1 (6 bases). The V end was cut by 1 base, the J end by 5 bases, with 17 bases between. CDR1 SNHLY and CDR2 FYNNEI come from the germline V gene. CDR3 size: 16 residues. DNA of the CDR3: TGTGCCAGCAGTGAAGGGTGGGACACTCCTATTTATGGCTACACCTTC. Amino acids: CASSEGWDTPIYGYTF.

This rearrangement joins TRBV7-9 to TRBJ1-4; 9 bases map to TRBD1. Germline trimming cut 6 bases from V and 10 bases from J; bases unmatched to any gene: 9. Per germline, CDR1 SEHNR and CDR2 FQNEAQ (reference sequence). The CDR3 totals 14 residues. CDR3 region: CASRPRDRVGKLFF. The CDR3 DNA reads as TGTGCCAGCAGGCCTCGGGACAGGGTGGGAAAACTGTTTTTT.

The rearrangement joins TRBV5-1 to TRBJ1-1; no definite D call. V shed 2 bases and J shed 4 bases, with 12 bases lying between them. Germline assignment: CDR1 SGHRS and CDR2 YFSETQ. This CDR3 has 14 residues. CDR3 DNA sequence: TGCGCCAGCAGCTTAGGGCAGAGTGGCACTGAAGCTTTCTTT. Encoded protein: CASSLGQSGTEAFF. The full variable domain, in which reference TRBV5-1 and TRBJ1-1 provide the parts outside the CDR3, is KAGVTQTPRYLIKTRGQQVTLSCSPISGHRSVSWYQQTPGQGLQFLFEYFSETQRNKGNFPGRFSGRQFSNSRSEMNVSTLELGDSALYLCASSLGQSGTEAFFGQGTRLTVV.

This clone was seen only a few times. The CDR3 is CASSRGLVGYEQYV. DNA for the CDR3: TGTGCCAGCTCACGGGGGCTAGTTGGGTACGAGCAGTACGTC. The chain recombines TRBV18 with TRBJ2-7, with D maybe TRBD1 (6 bases). Germline CDR1 is KGHSH and CDR2 is LQKENI. This CDR3 comprises 14 residues. Trimming took off 4 bases at V and 4 bases at J, with 14 bases between the two ends.

This clone was detected only once. The chain joins TRBV6-5 to TRBJ2-2; D is unclear. Germline lookup yields CDR1 MNHEY and CDR2 SVGAGI. V was trimmed by 0 bases and J by 1 base, leaving 9 bases between them. This CDR3 region has 16 residues. The CDR3 nucleotides read TGTGCCAGCAGTTACTCCTTCGGATGGAACACCGGGGAGCTGTTTTTT. Amino acids: CASSYSFGWNTGELFF.

The J gene is TRBJ1-6, the V gene TRBV6-1; 8 nucleotides match TRBD1. Germline lookup yields CDR1 MNHNS and CDR2 SASEGT. The CDR3 covers 15 residues. The ends lost 4 bases at V and 9 bases at J; junction bases unmatched: 8. The CDR3 DNA reads as TGTGCCAGCAGTGGAGGGACAGGTAGAGGTTCACCCCTCCACTTT. It encodes CASSGGTGRGSPLHF.

The V gene is TRBV12-5, the J gene TRBJ2-2, with TRBD2 as a possible D gene (6 bases). The ends were cut back, 6 bases at V and 5 bases at J, with 13 bases in the middle. The length of the CDR3 is 14 residues. Germline CDR1 is LGHNT and CDR2 is FRNRAP. The CDR3 loop is CASGLRAGTGELFF. The CDR3 DNA is TGTGCTAGTGGGTTGCGGGCGGGAACCGGGGAGCTGTTTTTT.

The V call is TRBV4-1, the J call TRBJ2-7; 8 bases align to TRBD1. The CDR3 sequence is 15 residues long. The ends lost 3 bases at V and 6 bases at J; junction bases unmatched: 10. Germline V gene sequence: CDR1 MGHRA, CDR2 YSYEKL. The CDR3 bases are TGCGCCAGCAGCCACCCTGGACAGGGTAGGGTCGAGCAGTACTTC. It is translated as CASSHPGQGRVEQYF.

This clone has just one count. The chain recombines TRBV2 with TRBJ2-5, with a weak D call TRBD1 (6 bases). This CDR3 spans 15 amino acids. The V and J ends lost 5 bases and 2 bases respectively, with 15 bases between them. The V gene's germline CDR1 is SNHLY and CDR2 FYNNEI. The CDR3 loop is CASSLTGARQETQYF. As DNA, the CDR3 is TGTGCCAGCAGTTTGACAGGAGCCCGACAAGAGACCCAGTACTTC.

V gene TRBV7-9 combines with J gene TRBJ1-1; no reliable D call. Germline V gene lookup returns CDR1 SEHNR and CDR2 FQNEAQ (reference sequence). The ends were cut back, 4 bases at V and 4 bases at J, with 28 bases in the middle. This CDR3 has 19 residues. The CDR3 sequence: CASSSTRVVVTGFGTEAFF. CDR3 nucleotides: TGTGCCAGCAGCTCCACTCGGGTGGTCGTGACCGGATTTGGCACTGAAGCTTTCTTT.

The chain recombines TRBV18 with TRBJ2-3, with no clear D. Germline CDR1 and CDR2: KGHSH and LQKENI. This CDR3 region has 13 residues. Trimming removed 6 bases from V and 3 bases from J, with 10 bases in between. CDR3 sequence (DNA): TGTGCCAGCTCTCTAAGCGATACAGATACGCAGTATTTT. Amino acid sequence: CASSLSDTDTQYF.

The V gene is TRBV13, the J gene TRBJ1-2, with D perhaps TRBD1 (5 bases). The germline gives CDR1 PRHDT, CDR2 FYEKMQ (reference sequence). The CDR3 runs 15 residues. V was cut by 5 bases and J by 0 bases, with 13 bases left in between. The CDR3 sequence is CASSPGGPSNYGYTF. CDR3 bases: TGTGCCAGCAGCCCGGGGGGACCATCTAACTATGGCTACACCTTC. Based on the CDR3 plus reference TRBV13 and TRBJ1-2, the full variable domain is AAGVIQSPRHLIKEKRETATLKCYPIPRHDTVYWYQQGPGQDPQFLISFYEKMQSDKGSIPDRFSAQQFSDYHSELNMSSLELGDSALYFCASSPGGPSNYGYTFGSGTRLTVV.

The chain combines TRBV10-2 with TRBJ1-5; 8 bases align to TRBD1. The CDR3 loop spans 14 amino acids. CDR1 and CDR2 from the germline V gene are WSHSY and SAAADI. With 5 bases clipped from V and 4 bases from J, the junction kept 4 bases outside the gene matches. The CDR3 region has the DNA TGCGCCAGCAGTCCAGGGGGCCCAAATCAGCCCCAGCATTTT. Translated, it gives CASSPGGPNQPQHF.

V and J are TRBV5-8 and TRBJ1-6; 7 bases fit TRBD1. The CDR3 covers 15 residues. J lost 7 bases, V lost 0 bases, and 4 bases had no gene match. Germline V CDR1 and CDR2: SGHTS, YDEGEE. Here the CDR3 reads CASSLGPGQNSPLHF. For the CDR3, the DNA is TGTGCCAGCAGCTTGGGTCCGGGACAGAATTCACCCCTCCACTTT.

The CDR3 sequence is CASSAGTGSYNEQFF. As DNA, the CDR3 is TGTGCCAGCAGCGCCGGTACGGGATCCTACAATGAGCAGTTCTTC. The chain links TRBV7-2 to TRBJ2-1, with a possible D match to TRBD2 (5 bases). Trimming took 5 bases from V and 1 from J, leaving 12 bases between them. The CDR3 consists of 15 residues. Germline V lookup: CDR1 SGHTA, CDR2 FQGNSA.

This clone came up a few times. The V and J genes are TRBV27 and TRBJ1-2, with 8 bases identical to TRBD1. Looked up from germline, CDR1 is MNHEY and CDR2 is SMNVEV (reference sequence). The V and J ends lost 2 bases and 4 bases, in that order; junction bases with no gene match: 15. This CDR3 has 18 residues. The CDR3 loop is CASSLGPGTVRGLYGYTF. DNA for the CDR3: TGTGCCAGCAGTTTAGGGCCCGGGACAGTCAGGGGGCTCTATGGCTACACCTTC.

The gene calls are TRBV11-2 and TRBJ2-4; 9 nucleotides agree with TRBD2. Per the germline V gene, CDR1 is SGHAT and CDR2 is FQNNGV. The CDR3 sequence is 15 residues long. The ends lost 1 base at V and 7 bases at J; junction bases unmatched: 5. CDR3 in DNA: TGTGCCAGCAGCTTAGGGACTAGCGCTGGGAACATTCAGTACTTC. Protein sequence: CASSLGTSAGNIQYF. The complete variable domain, with remaining parts taken from reference TRBV11-2 and TRBJ2-4, reads EAGVAQSPRYKIIEKRQSVAFWCNPISGHATLYWYQQILGQGPKLLIQFQNNGVVDDSQLPKDRFSAERLKGVDSTLKIQPAKLEDSAVYLCASSLGTSAGNIQYFGAGTRLSVL.

At least ten counts were recorded for this clone. The V call is TRBV10-3, the J call TRBJ1-1; D gene uncertain. The length of the CDR3 is 12 residues. In germline, CDR1 is ENHRY, CDR2 SYGVKD. Trimming stripped 6 bases from V and 8 bases from J, with 13 bases between. In nucleotides, the CDR3 is TGTGCCATCAGAGCCGAGGGCTTGGAAGCTTTCTTT. It encodes CAIRAEGLEAFF.

This rearrangement joins TRBV19 to TRBJ1-1, with D unresolved. Germline V lookup: CDR1 LNHDA, CDR2 SQIVND (reference sequence). Deletions cut 7 bases from V and 3 bases from J, with 12 bases between. This CDR3 has 13 residues. CDR3 sequence: CASISQSYTEAFF. The CDR3 coding sequence is TGTGCCAGTATTAGTCAATCGTACACTGAAGCTTTCTTT.